Below, 5 T cell receptor beta chains from the same sample are listed, as sequenced in a study of blood T cells in healthy people across ages. A sample-barcoded 5' primer and a J-beta primer mix were used in a second PCR of roughly 7 to 11 cycles. Using its own MiXCR run on the 5' RACE reads, TCRdb lists one record per CDR3 protein. The sample lists some 730,000 distinct CDR3 sequences, approximately 22% occurring once. Sequencing was carried out using blood. These receptors were obtained from a man aged 65 to 85 in good health.

V usage is TRBV12-3 or TRBV12-4 and J usage is TRBJ2-3; TRBD1 matches at 7 bases. CDR3 size: 15 residues. Trimming at V came to 4 bases and at J to 4 bases, leaving 8 bases not matched to a gene. CDR3 nucleotides: TGTGCCAGCAGTTCTCCGGGACAGCTCTCAGATACGCAGTATTTT. This sequence encodes CASSSPGQLSDTQYF.

This clonotype has more than one count but fewer than ten. An end of the junction differs from the germline gene, which may be a read error. This sequence joins TRBV6-2 or TRBV6-3 and TRBJ2-1, with 11 positions matching TRBD1. The CDR3 spans 15 residues. Germline V gene lookup returns CDR1 MNHEY and CDR2 SVGEGT. The CDR3 DNA reads as TGTGCCGGCAATCACGGACAGGGGGCGATCAATGAACAGTTCTTC. Protein: CAGNHGQGAINEQFF.

This chain uses TRBV27 with TRBJ2-2, with D unresolved. The CDR3 totals 12 residues. Germline values: CDR1 MNHEY, CDR2 SMNVEV (reference sequence). V was clipped by 11 bases and J by 8 bases, with 15 bases between them. CDR3 residues: CASGLLAGELFF. The CDR3, as DNA: TGTGCCTCCGGGCTACTGGCGGGGGAGCTGTTTTTT.

This clonotype was seen only a few times. The chain couples TRBV5-1 to TRBJ2-7; no reliable D call. Matching the DNA end better, TRBJ2-1 makes the J call doubtful. Germline CDR1 is SGHRS and CDR2 is YFSETQ. The CDR3 loop spans 13 amino acids. The CDR3 sequence is CASSLWMDNEQFF. CDR3 nucleotides: TGCGCCAGCAGCTTGTGGATGGACAATGAGCAGTTCTTC.

The chain links TRBV7-2 to TRBJ1-4; D gene unclear. The CDR3 is 15 amino acids. Germline CDR1 reads SGHTA; CDR2 reads FQGNSA. The V gene lost 5 bases and the J gene lost 3 bases, with 13 bases spanning the gap. The CDR3 sequence: CASSGQPGPNEKLFF. The CDR3, as DNA: TGTGCCAGCAGCGGTCAACCGGGTCCTAATGAAAAACTGTTTTTT.